Shown below are 10 T cell receptor beta chains from a single sample sequenced in a study of T cells in localized non-small cell lung cancer. Generated by immunoSEQ multiplex PCR, the TCRdb table keeps only in-frame clones and is missing some. The table includes some 30,000 clones, around 84% detected once. Sequencing was performed on peripheral blood, taken before any cancer treatment. These receptors were obtained from a male donor older than 55 with stage II squamous cell lung carcinoma.

CDR3 DNA sequence: TGCAGTGCCAAGGGTCTGACTGAAGCTTTCTTT. It is translated as CSAKGLTEAFF. The chain employs TRBV20-1 and TRBJ1-1; no firm D call. V dropped 6 bases and J dropped 5 bases, with 10 bases sitting between them. The CDR3 contains 11 residues. Germline-derived CDR1 and CDR2 are DFQATT and SNEGSKA (reference sequence).

This chain uses TRBV4-3 with TRBJ2-7; 15 bases are shared with TRBD2. J lost 6 bases, V lost 3 bases, and 3 bases had no gene match. The CDR3 spans 15 residues. CDR1 and CDR2 (germline): LGHNA, YSLEER. CDR3 amino acids: CASSQGLAGGGEQYF. The CDR3 bases are TGCGCCAGCAGCCAGGGACTAGCGGGAGGTGGCGAGCAGTACTTC.

The chain couples TRBV27 to TRBJ2-7, with D possibly TRBD1 on 5 matching bases. Germline values: CDR1 MNHEY, CDR2 SMNVEV (reference sequence). This CDR3 is 14 amino acids long. Trimming took 3 bases from V and 2 from J, leaving 11 bases between them. The CDR3 coding sequence is TGTGCCAGCAGTTTCAGGGAACAAACCTACGAGCAGTACTTC. Translation gives CASSFREQTYEQYF.

This chain uses TRBV11-2 with TRBJ2-3; 8 bases line up with TRBD1. The CDR3 totals 15 residues. Trimming took 1 base from V and 2 from J; bases not matched to a gene: 2. Looked up from germline, CDR1 is SGHAT and CDR2 is FQNNGV. The CDR3 coding sequence is TGTGCCAGCAGCTTAGGGACAGGGCCCACAGATACGCAGTATTTT. It yields the protein CASSLGTGPTDTQYF. The full variable domain, rest sourced from reference TRBV11-2 and TRBJ2-3, is EAGVAQSPRYKIIEKRQSVAFWCNPISGHATLYWYQQILGQGPKLLIQFQNNGVVDDSQLPKDRFSAERLKGVDSTLKIQPAKLEDSAVYLCASSLGTGPTDTQYFGPGTRLTVL.

The chain employs TRBV7-2 and TRBJ2-3, with TRBD2 matching 7 bases. CDR1 SGHTA and CDR2 FQGNSA come from the germline V gene. The CDR3 sequence is 13 residues long. V lost 11 bases to trimming and J lost 1 base; unmatched junction nucleotides: 6. CDR3 sequence reads: CASGGLRTDTQYF. The CDR3 region has the DNA TGTGCCTCCGGGGGGTTACGCACAGATACGCAGTATTTT. Full variable domain (remainder filled in from reference TRBV7-2 and TRBJ2-3): GAGVSQSPSNKVTEKGKDVELRCDPISGHTALYWYRQSLGQGLEFLIYFQGNSAPDKSGLPSDRFSAERTGGSVSTLTIQRTQQEDSAVYLCASGGLRTDTQYFGPGTRLTVL.

The V gene is TRBV5-6, the J gene TRBJ1-5; D is uncertain. This CDR3 is built from 15 residues. V gave up 2 bases and J gave up 3 bases, with 12 bases separating them. Germline V gives CDR1 SGHDT, CDR2 YYEEEE. In DNA form, the CDR3 reads TGTGCCAGCAGCTTAAACGGCAGAACCAATCAGCCCCAGCATTTT. It is translated as CASSLNGRTNQPQHF.

The V call is TRBV5-1, the J call TRBJ2-7; D remains ambiguous. This CDR3 is 13 amino acids long. In germline, CDR1 is SGHRS, CDR2 YFSETQ. V gave up 4 bases and J gave up 3 bases, with 11 bases separating them. The CDR3 region is CASSPGVGYEQYF. Here the CDR3 DNA reads TGCGCCAGCAGCCCCGGCGTGGGCTACGAGCAGTACTTC.

This clone was seen just once. The same CDR3 also results from other DNA sequences found in this sample. As DNA, the CDR3 is TGTGCCAGCAGGGACAGCTCCTACGAGCAGTACTTC. This sequence encodes CASRDSSYEQYF. This chain links TRBV11-3 with TRBJ2-7; D is possibly TRBD1 (6 bases). This CDR3 has 12 amino acids. Trimming shortened V by 6 bases and J by 0 bases, and 6 bases separated the two germline ends. CDR1 and CDR2 from the germline V gene are SGHNT and YENEEA.

The chain employs TRBV5-1 and TRBJ1-4; weak D call: TRBD1 (5 bases). V dropped 0 bases and J dropped 6 bases, with 12 bases sitting between them. Germline-derived CDR1 and CDR2 are SGHRS and YFSETQ. The CDR3 is made up of 15 amino acids. The CDR3 sequence is CASSLEPGRDEKLFF. Here the CDR3 DNA reads TGCGCCAGCAGCTTGGAACCAGGGAGAGATGAAAAACTGTTTTTT.

V is TRBV25-1 and J is TRBJ2-3; 11 bases agree with TRBD2. Germline V gene sequence: CDR1 MGHDK, CDR2 SYGVNS. Trimming took 5 bases from V and 4 from J; bases not matched to a gene: 5. The length of the CDR3 is 15 residues. CDR3 sequence reads: CASSYSGGASDTQYF. The CDR3 nucleotides are TGTGCCAGCAGTTATAGCGGGGGGGCCTCAGATACGCAGTATTTT. The whole variable domain, filled in from reference TRBV25-1 and TRBJ2-3, reads EADIYQTPRYLVIGTGKKITLECSQTMGHDKMYWYQQDPGMELHLIHYSYGVNSTEKGDLSSESTVSRIRTEHFPLTLESARPSHTSQYLCASSYSGGASDTQYFGPGTRLTVL.